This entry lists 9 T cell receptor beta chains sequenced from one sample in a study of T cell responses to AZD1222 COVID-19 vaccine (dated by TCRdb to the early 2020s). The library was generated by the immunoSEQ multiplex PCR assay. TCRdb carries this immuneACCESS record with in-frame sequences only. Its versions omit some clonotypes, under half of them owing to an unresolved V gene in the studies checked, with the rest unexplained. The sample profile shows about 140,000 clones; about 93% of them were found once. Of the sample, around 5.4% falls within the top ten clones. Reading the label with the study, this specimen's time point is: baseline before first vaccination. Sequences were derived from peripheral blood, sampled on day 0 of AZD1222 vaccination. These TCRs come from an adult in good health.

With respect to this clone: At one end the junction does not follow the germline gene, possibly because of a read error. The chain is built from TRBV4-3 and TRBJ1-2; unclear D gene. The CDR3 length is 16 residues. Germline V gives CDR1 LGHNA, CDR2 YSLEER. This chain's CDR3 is CASSQDLGPSARKEDF. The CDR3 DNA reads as TGCGCCAGCAGCCAAGATCTTGGCCCCTCTGCAAGAAAGGAGGACTTC.

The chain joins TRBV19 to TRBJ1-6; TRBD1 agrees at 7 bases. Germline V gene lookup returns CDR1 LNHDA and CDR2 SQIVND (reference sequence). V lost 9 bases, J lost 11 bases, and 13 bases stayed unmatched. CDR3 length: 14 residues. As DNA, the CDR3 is TGTGCCAGCACCGACCACAGGGGAAAAACACCCCTCCACTTT. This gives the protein CASTDHRGKTPLHF.

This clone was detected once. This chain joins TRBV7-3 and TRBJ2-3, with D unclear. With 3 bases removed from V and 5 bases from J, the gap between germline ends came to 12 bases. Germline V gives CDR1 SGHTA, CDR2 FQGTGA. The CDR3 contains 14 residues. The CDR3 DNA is TGTGCCAGCAGCTTCAGCGCGGTCATAGATACGCAGTATTTT. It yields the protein CASSFSAVIDTQYF. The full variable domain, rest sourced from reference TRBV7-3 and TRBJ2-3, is GAGVSQTPSNKVTEKGKYVELRCDPISGHTALYWYRQSLGQGPEFLIYFQGTGAADDSGLPNDRFFAVRPEGSVSTLKIQRTERGDSAVYLCASSFSAVIDTQYFGPGTRLTVL.

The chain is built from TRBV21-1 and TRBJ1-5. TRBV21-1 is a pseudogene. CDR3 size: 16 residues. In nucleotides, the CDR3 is TGTGCCAGCAGTCTTCAGCGCCCCAAAAGCAATCAGCCCCAGCATTTT. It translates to CASSLQRPKSNQPQHF.

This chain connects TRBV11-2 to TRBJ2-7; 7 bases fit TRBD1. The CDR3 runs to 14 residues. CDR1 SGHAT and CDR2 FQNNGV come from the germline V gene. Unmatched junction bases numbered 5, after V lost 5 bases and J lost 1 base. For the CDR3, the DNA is TGTGCCAGCAGCCCACAGGGGTGGTCCTACGAGCAGTACTTC. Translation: CASSPQGWSYEQYF.

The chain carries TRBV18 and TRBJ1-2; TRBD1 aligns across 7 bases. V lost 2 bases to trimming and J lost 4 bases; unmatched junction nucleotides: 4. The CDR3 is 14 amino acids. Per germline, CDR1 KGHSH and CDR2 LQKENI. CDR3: CASSPGTDPYGYTF. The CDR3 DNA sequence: TGTGCCAGCTCACCAGGGACAGACCCCTATGGCTACACCTTC.

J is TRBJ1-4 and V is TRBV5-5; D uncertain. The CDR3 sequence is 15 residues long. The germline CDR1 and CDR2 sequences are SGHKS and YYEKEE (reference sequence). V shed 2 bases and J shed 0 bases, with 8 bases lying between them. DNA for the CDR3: TGTGCCAGCAGCTTTTGGCCGGCAACTAATGAAAAACTGTTTTTT. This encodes CASSFWPATNEKLFF.

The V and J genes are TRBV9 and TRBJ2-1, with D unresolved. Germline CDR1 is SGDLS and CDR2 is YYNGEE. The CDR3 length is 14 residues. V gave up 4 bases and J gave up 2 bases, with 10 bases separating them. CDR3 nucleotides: TGTGCCAGCAGCCCCCCGAGCCCCTACAATGAGCAGTTCTTC. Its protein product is CASSPPSPYNEQFF.

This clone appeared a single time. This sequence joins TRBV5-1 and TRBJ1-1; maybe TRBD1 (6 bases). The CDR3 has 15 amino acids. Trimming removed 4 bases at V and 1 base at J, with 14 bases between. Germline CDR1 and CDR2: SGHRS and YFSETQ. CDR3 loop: CASSRGTQKNTEAFF. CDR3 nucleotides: TGCGCCAGCAGCCGAGGGACACAGAAGAACACTGAAGCTTTCTTT.